These 7 T cell receptor beta chains were all obtained from the same sample, sequenced in a study of T cells after yellow fever vaccination. TCRdb re-called the 5' RACE reads through MiXCR, storing one row per CDR3 protein. There are some 160,000 distinct CDR3 sequences in the sample; over 7% occur only once, and roughly 33% lies in the top ten. The material was CD8+ T cells sorted from PBMCs, obtained 45 days after the yellow fever booster vaccination. The receptors were gathered from a man between 18 and 35 years old who received the YFV17D yellow fever vaccine.

The chain links TRBV4-1 to TRBJ2-7; 9 bases line up with TRBD1. The germline gives CDR1 MGHRA, CDR2 YSYEKL. V lost 1 base, J lost 1 base, and 8 bases stayed unmatched. The CDR3 has 17 residues. Written as DNA, the CDR3 is TGCGCCAGCAGCCAAGTCAAATTGGGACAGGGTTCCTACGAGCAGTACTTC. This sequence encodes CASSQVKLGQGSYEQYF.

This clonotype appeared a few times. The chain uses TRBV4-1 and TRBJ2-2; TRBD1 agrees at 7 bases. V gave up 0 bases and J gave up 6 bases; unmatched junction bases: 10. The CDR3 contains 17 residues. Looked up from germline, CDR1 is MGHRA and CDR2 is YSYEKL. CDR3 sequence reads: CASSQDLRQGVAGELFF. CDR3 coding DNA: TGCGCCAGCAGCCAAGATCTAAGGCAGGGGGTCGCCGGGGAGCTGTTTTTT.

The J gene is TRBJ1-2, the V gene TRBV29-1, with 7 bases lining up with TRBD1. The CDR3 is made up of 16 amino acids. J lost 4 bases, V lost 1 base, and 12 bases had no gene match. CDR1 SQVTM and CDR2 ANQGSEA come from the germline V gene. CDR3 residues: CSVEGQGAGGGYGYTF. The CDR3 DNA is TGCAGCGTTGAAGGACAGGGAGCCGGTGGGGGCTATGGCTACACCTTC.

The chain joins TRBV7-3 to TRBJ1-1; D gene unclear. Deletions cut 0 bases from V and 4 bases from J, with 9 bases between. Germline loops: CDR1 SGHTA, CDR2 FQGTGA. The length of the CDR3 is 14 residues. In DNA form, the CDR3 reads TGTGCCAGCAGCTTAACAAGTTTTGGCACTGAAGCTTTCTTT. It is translated as CASSLTSFGTEAFF. Drawing the rest from reference TRBV7-3 and TRBJ1-1, the complete variable domain is GAGVSQTPSNKVTEKGKYVELRCDPISGHTALYWYRQSLGQGPEFLIYFQGTGAADDSGLPNDRFFAVRPEGSVSTLKIQRTERGDSAVYLCASSLTSFGTEAFFGQGTRLTVV.

In this sample, this clonotype turned up a few times. The chain uses TRBV5-5 and TRBJ2-3; D is ambiguous. The CDR3 runs to 11 residues. The ends were cut back, 7 bases at V and 1 base at J, with 4 bases in the middle. The V gene's germline CDR1 is SGHKS and CDR2 YYEKEE (reference sequence). CDR3 residues: CASCRTDTQYF. The CDR3 nucleotides read TGTGCCAGCTGCCGCACAGATACGCAGTATTTT.

V is TRBV20-1 and J is TRBJ1-2; D remains unclear. Germline V gene sequence: CDR1 DFQATT, CDR2 SNEGSKA (reference sequence). The CDR3 is 13 amino acids. V lost 1 base, J lost 14 bases, and 20 bases lay in between. CDR3 sequence reads: CSARGRNSRFGTF. CDR3 nucleotides: TGCAGTGCTAGAGGAAGGAATTCTCGGTTCGGGACCTTC.

This rearrangement joins TRBV28 to TRBJ2-7; D is ambiguous. CDR3 length: 16 amino acids. V lost 8 bases and J 3 bases, leaving 23 bases between the germline ends. CDR1 MDHEN and CDR2 SYDVKM come from the germline V gene. CDR3 residues: CASRPPLRAEFYEQYF. The CDR3 nucleotides read TGTGCCAGCCGCCCCCCTCTCCGGGCCGAGTTCTACGAGCAGTACTTC. Variable domain in full (rest from reference TRBV28 and TRBJ2-7): DVKVTQSSRYLVKRTGEKVFLECVQDMDHENMFWYRQDPGLGLRLIYFSYDVKMKEKGDIPEGYSVSREKKERFSLILESASTNQTSMYLCASRPPLRAEFYEQYFGPGTRLTVT.